This T cell receptor (beta chain) stems from a study of radiation and T cells in renal cell carcinoma. Turning to the study itself: Nephrectomy followed 15 Gy stereotactic body radiation by 4 weeks.

Worth noting for this clone: Its target is not known. At one boundary the junction diverges from the germline segment, which might be a read error.

Germline V lookup: CDR1 MNHNS, CDR2 SASEGT. This CDR3 has 15 residues. The data were produced by immunoSEQ multiplex PCR, yet TCRdb's version contains in-frame clones alone and is incomplete. This sample carries 100,000 to 150,000 clones, around 80% of them seen once, and the ten largest clones take approximately 6.3%. The sample's time point: blood 2 weeks post-SBRT. Treatment described: 15 Gy SBRT to primary tumor, nephrectomy 4 weeks later. Serial blood draws occurred at baseline and 2 and 4 weeks post-SBRT. Clear cell pathology was present in this patient's renal cell carcinoma. Study results and limitations: Top tumor clonotypes rose in blood 2 weeks post-radiation, then contracted.

The chain links TRBV6-1 to TRBJ1-4, with D tentatively TRBD1 (6 bases). The sequences come from blood, collected from a patient whose treatment included radiotherapy and nephrectomy. This sequence originates from a man aged 45-65 years with renal cell carcinoma. In DNA, the CDR3 is TGTGCCAGCAGTGACGGGGGGCAGTGGAATGGAAAACTGTTTTTT. Translating gives CASSDGGQWNGKLFF.